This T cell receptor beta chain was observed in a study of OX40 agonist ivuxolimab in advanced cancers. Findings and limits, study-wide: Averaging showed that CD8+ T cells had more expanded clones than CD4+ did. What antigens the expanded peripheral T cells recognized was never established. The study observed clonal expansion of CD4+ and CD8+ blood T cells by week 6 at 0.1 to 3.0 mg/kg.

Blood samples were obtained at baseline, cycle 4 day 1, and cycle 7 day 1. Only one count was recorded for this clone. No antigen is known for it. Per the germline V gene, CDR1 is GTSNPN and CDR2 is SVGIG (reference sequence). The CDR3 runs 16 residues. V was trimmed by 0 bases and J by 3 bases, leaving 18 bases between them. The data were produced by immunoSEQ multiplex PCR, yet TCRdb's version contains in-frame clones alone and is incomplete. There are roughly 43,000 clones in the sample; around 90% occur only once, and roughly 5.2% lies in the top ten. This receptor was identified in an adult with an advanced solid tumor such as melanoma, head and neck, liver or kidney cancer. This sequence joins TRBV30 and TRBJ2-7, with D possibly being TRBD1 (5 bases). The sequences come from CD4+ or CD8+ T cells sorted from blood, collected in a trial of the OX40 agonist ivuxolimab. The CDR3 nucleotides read TGTGCCTGGAGTGTAACTGCGGAAGGGGTAGGCTACGAGCAGTACTTC. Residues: CAWSVTAEGVGYEQYF.